These 18 T cell receptor beta chains came from one sample sequenced in a study of cytomegalovirus exposure and HLA in healthy donors. With 60 Vbeta and 13 Jbeta primers, the PCR was carried out. The protocol was immunoSEQ multiplex PCR, while the TCRdb copy is restricted to in-frame clones and leaves out a portion. This sample yields 140,000 or so clones, of which about 74% are seen a single time; 4.3% belongs to the top ten. The specimen sequenced was PBMCs. These receptor sequences come from a man between 18 and 29 years old in good health and CMV-seropositive.

This clone turned up a few times. The J gene is TRBJ2-7, the V gene TRBV21-1; the table assigns TRBD1, which was not confirmed against the DNA. TRBV21-1 counts as a pseudogene. The CDR3 is 12 amino acids. CDR3 in amino acids: CASSTGWGEQYF. The DNA of the CDR3 is TGTGCCAGCAGCACAGGGTGGGGCGAGCAGTACTTC.

V and J are TRBV2 and TRBJ2-7; 11 positions match TRBD1. The germline V gene has CDR1 SNHLY and CDR2 FYNNEI. The CDR3 is made up of 16 amino acids. Germline trimming cut 7 bases from V and 2 bases from J; bases unmatched to any gene: 10. CDR3 region: CASIRDRGSLTYEQYF. CDR3 bases: TGTGCCAGCATCCGGGACAGGGGGTCTCTAACCTACGAGCAGTACTTC.

This clone was recorded a few times. The CDR3 loop is CASSGLAGNTGELFF. CDR3 nucleotide sequence: TGTGCCAGCAGCGGACTAGCGGGGAACACCGGGGAGCTGTTTTTT. The genes are TRBV7-2 and TRBJ2-2, with 11 positions matching TRBD2. In germline, CDR1 is SGHTA, CDR2 FQGNSA. V lost 5 bases to trimming and J lost 1 base; unmatched junction nucleotides: 0. This CDR3 spans 15 amino acids. The variable domain in full, with the rest retrieved from reference TRBV7-2 and TRBJ2-2, is GAGVSQSPSNKVTEKGKDVELRCDPISGHTALYWYRQSLGQGLEFLIYFQGNSAPDKSGLPSDRFSAERTGGSVSTLTIQRTQQEDSAVYLCASSGLAGNTGELFFGEGSRLTVL.

In its sample, this clone was seen once. V gene TRBV19 combines with J gene TRBJ1-5; 8 positions agree with TRBD1. Germline CDR1 is LNHDA and CDR2 is SQIVND (reference sequence). The V segment lost 5 bases and the J segment 2 bases; nucleotides outside the gene matches: 2. This CDR3 comprises 14 residues. The CDR3 region has the DNA TGTGCCAGTAGTTTGACAGGGGGCAATCAGCCCCAGCATTTT. Amino acid sequence: CASSLTGGNQPQHF.

The chain joins TRBV6-4 to TRBJ2-1; D is unresolved. The CDR3 has 13 amino acids. With 0 bases removed from V and 4 bases from J, the gap between germline ends came to 4 bases. CDR1 is MRHNA and CDR2 is SNTAGT in the germline V gene. The CDR3 is CASSDSTYNEQFF. CDR3 sequence (DNA): TGTGCCAGCAGTGACTCGACATACAATGAGCAGTTCTTC.

This clone has a single count. This rearrangement joins TRBV2 to TRBJ1-2; D not certain. V lost 5 bases and J 6 bases, leaving 7 bases between the germline ends. The CDR3 is 11 residues long. The germline gives CDR1 SNHLY, CDR2 FYNNEI. The CDR3 loop is CASSPFNGYTF. CDR3 DNA: TGTGCCAGCAGTCCATTCAATGGCTACACCTTC.

This chain links TRBV5-1 with TRBJ2-1, with D perhaps TRBD1 (6 bases). The germline V gene encodes CDR1 SGHRS and CDR2 YFSETQ. This CDR3 is 16 amino acids long. The V gene lost 1 base and the J gene lost 6 bases, with 17 bases spanning the gap. In DNA, the CDR3 is TGCGCCAGCAGCTTGATGGGGGCAGGCAGCGCCAATGAGCAGTTCTTC. Translated, it gives CASSLMGAGSANEQFF.

This clone was observed a few times. The V call is TRBV9, the J call TRBJ2-7; TRBD1 is a possible D gene (6 bases). V dropped 3 bases and J dropped 0 bases, with 16 bases sitting between them. From germline, CDR1 is SGDLS and CDR2 YYNGEE. The CDR3 sequence is 16 residues long. The DNA of the CDR3 is TGTGCCAGCAGCGGACGACAGGACGGGCCCTCCTACGAGCAGTACTTC. It encodes CASSGRQDGPSYEQYF.

The V call is TRBV18, the J call TRBJ2-3, with TRBD2 identical over 8 bases. V trimming: 4 bases; J trimming: 0 bases; junction bases outside the gene matches: 3. Germline values: CDR1 KGHSH, CDR2 LQKENI. The CDR3 covers 15 residues. The CDR3 DNA reads TGTGCCAGCTCACGTGCGGGGGGTAGCACAGATACGCAGTATTTT. Residues: CASSRAGGSTDTQYF.

This rearrangement joins TRBV6-4 to TRBJ2-1, with 7 bases aligning to TRBD2. Germline V gives CDR1 MRHNA, CDR2 SNTAGT. The CDR3 sequence is 14 residues long. V lost 0 bases and J lost 8; bases outside the gene matches: 4. The CDR3 region has the DNA TGTGCCAGCAGTGACTCGGGGGGGAGCGATGAGCAGTTCTTC. This sequence encodes CASSDSGGSDEQFF.

This clone showed up just a few times. CDR3 loop: CASSLPPTANSPLHF. The CDR3 region has the DNA TGTGCCAGCAGTTTGCCCCCTACAGCAAATTCACCCCTCCACTTT. This chain uses TRBV27 with TRBJ1-6; no definite D call. CDR1 MNHEY and CDR2 SMNVEV come from the germline V gene (reference sequence). The CDR3 spans 15 residues. Trimming stripped 3 bases from V and 7 bases from J, with 13 bases between.

This clone came up a few times. The V call is TRBV7-2, the J call TRBJ1-5; no firm D call. Trimming left V 5 bases short and J 2 bases short, with 13 bases between. This CDR3 has 15 amino acids. Germline values: CDR1 SGHTA, CDR2 FQGNSA. The CDR3 region is CASSPRPAGNQPQHF. The CDR3 nucleotides are TGTGCCAGCAGCCCTAGGCCGGCTGGCAATCAGCCCCAGCATTTT.

V gene TRBV7-3 combines with J gene TRBJ2-2, with 9 bases matching TRBD2. The germline gives CDR1 SGHTA, CDR2 FQGTGA. The CDR3 sequence is 15 residues long. V lost 1 base and J lost 4; bases outside the gene matches: 1. CDR3 loop: CASSLISGSTGELFF. In DNA form, the CDR3 reads TGTGCCAGCAGCTTAATTAGCGGGAGCACCGGGGAGCTGTTTTTT.

V gene TRBV2 combines with J gene TRBJ2-4; no definite D call. This CDR3 is built from 16 residues. Germline CDR1 and CDR2: SNHLY and FYNNEI. V was trimmed by 4 bases and J by 6 bases, leaving 19 bases between them. CDR3 nucleotide sequence: TGTGCCAGCAGTGTGCCCTCCGACATATTTATAAACATTCAGTACTTC. This encodes CASSVPSDIFINIQYF.

This clone came up a few times. The CDR3 is CASSLAGAQETQYF. In DNA form, the CDR3 reads TGTGCCAGCAGCTTAGCCGGAGCCCAAGAGACCCAGTACTTC. This chain joins TRBV7-9 and TRBJ2-5; D is undetermined. This CDR3 has 14 amino acids. Trimming shortened V by 0 bases and J by 1 base, and 6 bases separated the two germline ends. Germline lookup yields CDR1 SEHNR and CDR2 FQNEAQ (reference sequence).

This clone was observed a few times. The chain combines TRBV2 with TRBJ2-1; D is ambiguous. The germline V and J ends were trimmed by 6 bases and 0 bases, with 12 bases remaining between them. CDR1 and CDR2 from the germline V gene are SNHLY and FYNNEI. The CDR3 is made up of 15 amino acids. As DNA, the CDR3 is TGTGCCAGCAGCGACGGGTTAGACTCCTACAATGAGCAGTTCTTC. Amino acid sequence: CASSDGLDSYNEQFF. The entire variable domain, with the rest obtained from reference TRBV2 and TRBJ2-1, is as follows: EPEVTQTPSHQVTQMGQEVILRCVPISNHLYFYWYRQILGQKVEFLVSFYNNEISEKSEIFDDQFSVERPDGSNFTLKIRSTKLEDSAMYFCASSDGLDSYNEQFFGPGTRLTVL.

The chain carries TRBV6-6 and TRBJ1-5, with TRBD1 as a possible D gene (6 bases). Trimming pared 5 bases from V and 4 bases from J, leaving 12 bases between. The CDR3 sequence is 14 residues long. CDR1 is MNHNY and CDR2 is SVGAGI in the germline V gene (reference sequence). CDR3 amino acids: CASSAGTLNQPQHF. The DNA of the CDR3 is TGTGCCAGCAGTGCCGGGACATTAAATCAGCCCCAGCATTTT.

V usage is TRBV10-3 and J usage is TRBJ1-5; D might be TRBD1 (5 bases). In germline, CDR1 is ENHRY, CDR2 SYGVKD. Trimming removed 9 bases at V and 2 bases at J, with 11 bases between. This CDR3 contains 13 residues. CDR3 bases: TGTGCCATTACAGGTGATGGCAATCAGCCCCAGCATTTT. This gives the protein CAITGDGNQPQHF.